This TCR beta chain was documented in a study of blood T cell repertoires in COVID-19. Study overall: Samples taken during acute and convalescent COVID-19 were collected in the United States, Italy and Spain. PBMCs, B-cell-depleted T cells, or T cells were the source of the cDNA or gDNA that made up the material.

Per the study methods: Nucleated cell counts were estimated from reference gene primer amplification. Libraries were prepared by immunoSEQ multiplex PCR; TCRdb keeps only in-frame clonotypes and omits some of them. The DNA was the basis for D and trimming; V, J and clone size are from that table. Of roughly 60,000 clones listed, about 81% were seen once; the top ten hold 15%. This clone was recorded once. The junction had 6 bases not matched to a gene; V was cut back by 4 bases and J by 4 bases. Germline V gives CDR1 SGDLS, CDR2 YYNGEE. The CDR3 covers 15 residues. The specimen sequenced was peripheral blood. This receptor was obtained from an elderly man with acute or convalescent COVID-19. The chain combines TRBV9 with TRBJ2-7; 12 nucleotides line up with TRBD2. CDR3 sequence reads: CASSPRGTSGYEQYF. CDR3 sequence (DNA): TGTGCCAGCAGCCCCCGGGGGACTAGCGGGTACGAGCAGTACTTC.